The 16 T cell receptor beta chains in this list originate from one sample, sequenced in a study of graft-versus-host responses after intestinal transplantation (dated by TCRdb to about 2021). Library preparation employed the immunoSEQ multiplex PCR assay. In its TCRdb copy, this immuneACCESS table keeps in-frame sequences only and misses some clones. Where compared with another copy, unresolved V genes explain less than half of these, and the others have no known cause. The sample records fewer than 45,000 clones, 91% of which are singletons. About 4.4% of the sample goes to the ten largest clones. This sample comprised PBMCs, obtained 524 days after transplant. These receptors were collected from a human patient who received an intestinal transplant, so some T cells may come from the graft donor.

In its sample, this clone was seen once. CDR3 bases: TGTGCCAGCAGCCAAGAGGGCACTAGCGGGAGTTCAGATACGCAGTATTTT. It specifies CASSQEGTSGSSDTQYF. The chain combines TRBV4-2 with TRBJ2-3; 11 bases are a match to TRBD2. Trimming took 0 bases from V and 4 from J; bases not matched to a gene: 6. Germline V gene lookup returns CDR1 LGHNA and CDR2 YNFKEQ. CDR3 length: 17 amino acids.

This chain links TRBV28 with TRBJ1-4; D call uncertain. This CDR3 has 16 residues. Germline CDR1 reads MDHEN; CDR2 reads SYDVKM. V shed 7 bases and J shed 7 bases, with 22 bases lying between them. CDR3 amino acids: CASKSGFWSNAEKLFF. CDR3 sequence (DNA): TGTGCCAGCAAATCGGGGTTCTGGTCGAACGCTGAAAAACTGTTTTTT. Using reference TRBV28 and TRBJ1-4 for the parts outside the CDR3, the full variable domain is DVKVTQSSRYLVKRTGEKVFLECVQDMDHENMFWYRQDPGLGLRLIYFSYDVKMKEKGDIPEGYSVSREKKERFSLILESASTNQTSMYLCASKSGFWSNAEKLFFGSGTQLSVL.

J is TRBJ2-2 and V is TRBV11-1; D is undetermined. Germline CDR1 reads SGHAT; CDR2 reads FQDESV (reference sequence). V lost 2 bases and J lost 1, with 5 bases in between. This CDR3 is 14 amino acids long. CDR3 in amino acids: CASSLYENTGELFF. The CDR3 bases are TGTGCCAGCAGCTTATACGAGAACACCGGGGAGCTGTTTTTT.

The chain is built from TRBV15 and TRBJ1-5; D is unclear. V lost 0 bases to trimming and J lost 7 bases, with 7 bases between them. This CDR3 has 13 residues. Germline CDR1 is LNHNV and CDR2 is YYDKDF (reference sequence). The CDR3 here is CATSRDDVQPQHF. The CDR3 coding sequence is TGTGCCACCAGCAGAGATGACGTCCAGCCCCAGCATTTT.

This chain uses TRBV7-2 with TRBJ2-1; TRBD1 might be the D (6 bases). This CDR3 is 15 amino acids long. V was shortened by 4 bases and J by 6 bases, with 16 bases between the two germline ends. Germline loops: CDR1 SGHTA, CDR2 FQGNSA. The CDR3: CASSSPRQALNEQFF. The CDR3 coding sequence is TGTGCCAGCAGCTCCCCGAGACAGGCGCTCAATGAGCAGTTCTTC.

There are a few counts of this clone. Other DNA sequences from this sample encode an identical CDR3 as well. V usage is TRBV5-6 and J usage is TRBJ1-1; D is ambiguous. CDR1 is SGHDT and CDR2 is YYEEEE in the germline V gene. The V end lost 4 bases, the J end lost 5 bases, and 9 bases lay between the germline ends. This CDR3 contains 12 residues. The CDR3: CASSLRGTEAFF. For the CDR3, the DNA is TGTGCCAGCAGCCTTCGGGGTACTGAAGCTTTCTTT. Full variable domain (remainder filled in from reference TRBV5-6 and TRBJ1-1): DAGVTQSPTHLIKTRGQQVTLRCSPKSGHDTVSWYQQALGQGPQFIFQYYEEEERQRGNFPDRFSGHQFPNYSSELNVNALLLGDSALYLCASSLRGTEAFFGQGTRLTVV.

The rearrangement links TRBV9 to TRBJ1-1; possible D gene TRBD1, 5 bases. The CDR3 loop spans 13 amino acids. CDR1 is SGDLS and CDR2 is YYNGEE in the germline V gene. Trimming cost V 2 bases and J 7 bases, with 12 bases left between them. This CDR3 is CASSVEGRNEAFF. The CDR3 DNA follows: TGTGCCAGCAGCGTCGAGGGGAGAAATGAAGCTTTCTTT.

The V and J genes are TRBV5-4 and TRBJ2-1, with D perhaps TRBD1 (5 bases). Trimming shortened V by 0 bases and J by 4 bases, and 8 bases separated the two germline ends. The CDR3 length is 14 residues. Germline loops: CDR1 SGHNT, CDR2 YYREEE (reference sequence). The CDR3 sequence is CASSLVSGYNEQFF. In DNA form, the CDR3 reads TGTGCCAGCAGCTTGGTCTCAGGGTACAATGAGCAGTTCTTC.

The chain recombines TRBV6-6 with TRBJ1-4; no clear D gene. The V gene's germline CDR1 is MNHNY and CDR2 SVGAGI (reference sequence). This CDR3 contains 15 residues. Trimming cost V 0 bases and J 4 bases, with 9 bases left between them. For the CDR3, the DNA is TGTGCCAGCAGTTACTCGGCGGGCGGTAATGAAAAACTGTTTTTT. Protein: CASSYSAGGNEKLFF.

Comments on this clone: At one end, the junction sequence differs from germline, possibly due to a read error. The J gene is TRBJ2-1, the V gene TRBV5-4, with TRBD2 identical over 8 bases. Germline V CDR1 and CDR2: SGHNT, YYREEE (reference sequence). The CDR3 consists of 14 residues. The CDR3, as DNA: TGTACCAGCAGCTCGGGGGCGGGAGGTGGGGAGCAGTTCTTC. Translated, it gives CTSSSGAGGGEQFF. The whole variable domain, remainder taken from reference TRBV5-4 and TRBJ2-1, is ETGVTQSPTHLIKTRGQQVTLRCSSQSGHNTVSWYQQALGQGPQFIFQYYREEENGRGNFPPRFSGLQFPNYSSELNVNALELDDSALYLCTSSSGAGGGEQFFGPGTRLTVL.

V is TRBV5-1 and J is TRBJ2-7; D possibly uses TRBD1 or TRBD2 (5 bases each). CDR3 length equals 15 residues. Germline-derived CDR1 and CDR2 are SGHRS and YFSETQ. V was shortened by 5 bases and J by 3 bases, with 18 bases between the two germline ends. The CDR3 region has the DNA TGCGCCAGCAGTCTTGACAGCGGCGGCTACTACGAGCAGTACTTC. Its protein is CASSLDSGGYYEQYF.

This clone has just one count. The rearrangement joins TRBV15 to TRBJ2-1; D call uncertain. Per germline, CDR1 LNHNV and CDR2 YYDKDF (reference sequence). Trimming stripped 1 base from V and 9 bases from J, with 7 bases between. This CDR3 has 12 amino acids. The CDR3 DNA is TGTGCCACCAGCAGAGGCCCGCTTGAGCAGTTCTTC. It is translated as CATSRGPLEQFF. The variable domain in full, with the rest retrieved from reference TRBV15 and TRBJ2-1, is DAMVIQNPRYQVTQFGKPVTLSCSQTLNHNVMYWYQQKSSQAPKLLFHYYDKDFNNEADTPDNFQSRRPNTSFCFLDIRSPGLGDTAMYLCATSRGPLEQFFGPGTRLTVL.

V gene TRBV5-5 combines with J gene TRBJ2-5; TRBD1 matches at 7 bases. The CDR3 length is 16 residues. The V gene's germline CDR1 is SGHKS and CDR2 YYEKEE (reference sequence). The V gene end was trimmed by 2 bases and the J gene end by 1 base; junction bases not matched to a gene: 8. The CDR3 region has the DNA TGTGCCAGCAGCTTTACAGGGGATCGGATCCAAGAGACCCAGTACTTC. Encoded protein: CASSFTGDRIQETQYF.

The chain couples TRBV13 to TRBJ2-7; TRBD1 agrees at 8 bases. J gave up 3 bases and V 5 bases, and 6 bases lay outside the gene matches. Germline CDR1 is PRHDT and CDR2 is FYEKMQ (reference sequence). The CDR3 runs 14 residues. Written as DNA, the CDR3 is TGTGCCAGCAGCCTCGGACAGGGACTCTACGAGCAGTACTTC. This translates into CASSLGQGLYEQYF.

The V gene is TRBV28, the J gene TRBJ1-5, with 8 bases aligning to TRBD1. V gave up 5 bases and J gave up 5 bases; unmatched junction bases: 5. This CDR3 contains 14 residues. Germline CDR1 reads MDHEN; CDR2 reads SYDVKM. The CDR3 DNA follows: TGTGCCAGCAGTCAAAGGACAGGGTATCAGCCCCAGCATTTT. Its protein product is CASSQRTGYQPQHF.

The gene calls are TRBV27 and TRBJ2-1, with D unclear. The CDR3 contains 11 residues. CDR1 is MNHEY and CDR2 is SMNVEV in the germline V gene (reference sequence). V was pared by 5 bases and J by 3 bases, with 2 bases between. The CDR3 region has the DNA TGTGCCAGCAGTCACTACAATGAGCAGTTCTTC. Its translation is CASSHYNEQFF.